The sequence of this T cell receptor (beta chain) was determined in a study of T cell repertoires in cytomegalovirus infection. TCRdb processed the reads anew with MiXCR; each CDR3 protein has one entry. Of approximately 120,000 distinct CDR3 sequences listed, 32% were seen once; the top ten hold under 65%. The CDR3 is made up of 16 amino acids. The germline CDR1 and CDR2 sequences are MGHRA and YSYEKL. Comments on this clonotype: Its antigen is unknown. One end of the junction is discordant with germline, which a read error may explain.

This TCR derives from a human donor in good health (CMV status not recorded). Some clones in this sample may be carry-over from other donors' samples. The rearrangement uses TRBV4-1 and TRBJ1-2; TRBD1 might be the D (5 bases). The material was CD8+ T cells from cultured PBMCs, obtained from culture after CMV antigen stimulation. CDR3 nucleotides: TGTGCCAGCAGCCAAGTCGTCGGGGACGCAATTAATGGCTACACCTTC. Its translation is CASSQVVGDAINGYTF.